A single TCR beta chain is shown here with its context. Study processing details: From reference gene primer amplification, estimates of nucleated cell counts were derived. Some clones are missing from TCRdb's copy, which holds only in-frame ones; the method was immunoSEQ multiplex PCR. The DNA gave D and trimming, while V, J and clone size come from that table. Among about 80,000 clones listed, around 76% were seen once. The sample originates from a study of blood T cell repertoires in COVID-19. Across the whole study: The United States, Italy and Spain were the sources of the acute and convalescent COVID-19 samples. PBMCs, B-cell-depleted T cells, or T cells provided the cDNA or gDNA that made up the material.

The CDR3 extends over 14 amino acids. V shed 7 bases and J 4 bases; nucleotides not matched to a gene: 6. The V gene's germline CDR1 is SGHRS and CDR2 YFSETQ. This receptor was taken from a man aged 70 or older with active or convalescent COVID-19. Material: peripheral blood. The chain is built from TRBV5-1 and TRBJ1-4; 8 bases are a match to TRBD1. CDR3 nucleotides: TGCGCCAGCGGACCGGGACAGGTTAATGAAAAACTGTTTTTT. Encoded protein: CASGPGQVNEKLFF.